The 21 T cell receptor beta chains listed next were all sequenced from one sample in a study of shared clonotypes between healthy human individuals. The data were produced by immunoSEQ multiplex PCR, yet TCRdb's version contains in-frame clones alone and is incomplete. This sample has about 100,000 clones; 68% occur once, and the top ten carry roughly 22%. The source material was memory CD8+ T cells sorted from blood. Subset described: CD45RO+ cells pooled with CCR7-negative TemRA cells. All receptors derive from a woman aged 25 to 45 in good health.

The chain's CDR3 is CASSFIESGEQFF. CDR3 bases: TGTGCCAGCAGTTTTATTGAATCCGGTGAGCAGTTCTTC. The genes are TRBV27 and TRBJ2-1; D unclear. CDR3 length: 13 amino acids. V gave up 3 bases and J gave up 9 bases, with 12 bases separating them. CDR1 is MNHEY and CDR2 is SMNVEV in the germline V gene (reference sequence).

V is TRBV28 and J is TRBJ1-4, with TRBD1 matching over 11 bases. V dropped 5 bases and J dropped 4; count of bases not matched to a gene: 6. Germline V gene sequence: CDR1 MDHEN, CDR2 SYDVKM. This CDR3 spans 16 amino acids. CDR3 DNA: TGTGCCAGCAGTCTCGGGACAGGGGGGAGTAATGAAAAACTGTTTTTT. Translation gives CASSLGTGGSNEKLFF.

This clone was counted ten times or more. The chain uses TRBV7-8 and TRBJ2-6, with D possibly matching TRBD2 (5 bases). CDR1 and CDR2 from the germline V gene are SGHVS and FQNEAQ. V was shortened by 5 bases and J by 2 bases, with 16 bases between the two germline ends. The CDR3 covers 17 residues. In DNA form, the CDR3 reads TGTGCCAGCAGCCCAGCCCCCGAGAGGGCTGGGGCCAACGTCCTGACTTTC. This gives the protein CASSPAPERAGANVLTF.

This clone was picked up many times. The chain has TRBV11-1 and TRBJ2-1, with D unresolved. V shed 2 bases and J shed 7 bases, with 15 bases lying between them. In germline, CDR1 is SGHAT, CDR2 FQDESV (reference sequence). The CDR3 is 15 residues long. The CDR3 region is CASSLSGPRENEQFF. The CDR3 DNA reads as TGTGCCAGCAGCTTATCGGGTCCCAGAGAAAATGAGCAGTTCTTC.

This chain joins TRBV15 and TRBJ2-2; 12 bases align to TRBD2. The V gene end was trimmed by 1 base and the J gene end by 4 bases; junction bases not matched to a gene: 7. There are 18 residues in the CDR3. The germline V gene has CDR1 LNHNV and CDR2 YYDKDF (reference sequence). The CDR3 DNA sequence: TGTGCCACCAGCAGAGGAGCTAGCGGGAGGGGATTCACCGGGGAGCTGTTTTTT. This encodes CATSRGASGRGFTGELFF.

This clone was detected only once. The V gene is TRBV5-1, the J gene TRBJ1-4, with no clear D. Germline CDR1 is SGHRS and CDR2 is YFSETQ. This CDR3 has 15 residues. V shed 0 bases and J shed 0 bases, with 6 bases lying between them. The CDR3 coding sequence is TGCGCCAGCAGCTTGGTCGGGACAACTAATGAAAAACTGTTTTTT. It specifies CASSLVGTTNEKLFF.

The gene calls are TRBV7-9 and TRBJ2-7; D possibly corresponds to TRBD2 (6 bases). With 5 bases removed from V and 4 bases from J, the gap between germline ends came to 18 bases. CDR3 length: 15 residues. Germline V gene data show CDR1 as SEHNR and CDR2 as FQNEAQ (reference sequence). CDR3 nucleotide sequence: TGTGCCAGCAGCCTCACCGGGACTGGGAAGTACGAGCAGTACTTC. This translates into CASSLTGTGKYEQYF.

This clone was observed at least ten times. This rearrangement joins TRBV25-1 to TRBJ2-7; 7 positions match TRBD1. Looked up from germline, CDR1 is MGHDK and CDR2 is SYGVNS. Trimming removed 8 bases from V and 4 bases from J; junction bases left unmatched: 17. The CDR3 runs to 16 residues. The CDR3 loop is CASSAEGADSAYEQYF. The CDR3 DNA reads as TGTGCCAGCTCAGCCGAGGGGGCAGACTCTGCTTACGAGCAGTACTTC.

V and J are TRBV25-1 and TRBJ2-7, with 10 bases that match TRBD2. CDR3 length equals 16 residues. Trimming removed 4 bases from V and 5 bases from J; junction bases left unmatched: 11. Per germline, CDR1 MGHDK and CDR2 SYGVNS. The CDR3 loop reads CASSGVRGTSDHEQYF. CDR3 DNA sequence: TGTGCCAGCAGTGGCGTCCGAGGGACTAGCGACCACGAGCAGTACTTC.

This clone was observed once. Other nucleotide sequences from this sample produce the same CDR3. DNA for the CDR3: TGTGCCAGCAGCCGAGGACAGGGGGCTTACGAGCAGTACTTC. This codes for CASSRGQGAYEQYF. The V and J genes are TRBV6-5 and TRBJ2-7; 11 nucleotides agree with TRBD1. Unmatched junction bases numbered 5, after V lost 6 bases and J lost 4 bases. Per the germline V gene, CDR1 is MNHEY and CDR2 is SVGAGI. CDR3 length equals 14 residues.

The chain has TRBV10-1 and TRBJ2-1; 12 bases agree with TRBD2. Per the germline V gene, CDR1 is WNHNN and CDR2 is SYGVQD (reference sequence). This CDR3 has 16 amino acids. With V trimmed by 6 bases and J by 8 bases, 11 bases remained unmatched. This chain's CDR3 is CASSADRLAGDHEQFF. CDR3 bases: TGCGCCAGCAGCGCCGATAGACTAGCGGGAGACCATGAGCAGTTCTTC.

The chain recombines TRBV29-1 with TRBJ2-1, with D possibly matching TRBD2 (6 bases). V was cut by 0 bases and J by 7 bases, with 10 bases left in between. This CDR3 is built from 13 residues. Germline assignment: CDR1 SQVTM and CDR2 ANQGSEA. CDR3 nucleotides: TGCAGCGTTGAAGAGGCCGCGGGAAATGAGCAGTTCTTC. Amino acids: CSVEEAAGNEQFF.

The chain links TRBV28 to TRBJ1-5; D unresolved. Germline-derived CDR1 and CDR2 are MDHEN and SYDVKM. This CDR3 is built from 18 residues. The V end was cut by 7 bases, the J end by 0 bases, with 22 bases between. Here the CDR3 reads CASTMGGPALNSNQPQHF. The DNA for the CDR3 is TGTGCCAGCACCATGGGAGGACCGGCACTAAATAGCAATCAGCCCCAGCATTTT. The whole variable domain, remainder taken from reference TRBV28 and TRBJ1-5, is DVKVTQSSRYLVKRTGEKVFLECVQDMDHENMFWYRQDPGLGLRLIYFSYDVKMKEKGDIPEGYSVSREKKERFSLILESASTNQTSMYLCASTMGGPALNSNQPQHFGDGTRLSIL.

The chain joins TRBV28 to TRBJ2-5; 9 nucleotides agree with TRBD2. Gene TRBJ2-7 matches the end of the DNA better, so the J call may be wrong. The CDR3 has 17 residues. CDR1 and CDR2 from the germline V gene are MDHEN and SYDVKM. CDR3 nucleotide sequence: TGTGCCAGCAGTTTATCGGCTAGCGGGAAGAGTTCCTACGAGCAGTACTTC. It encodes CASSLSASGKSSYEQYF.

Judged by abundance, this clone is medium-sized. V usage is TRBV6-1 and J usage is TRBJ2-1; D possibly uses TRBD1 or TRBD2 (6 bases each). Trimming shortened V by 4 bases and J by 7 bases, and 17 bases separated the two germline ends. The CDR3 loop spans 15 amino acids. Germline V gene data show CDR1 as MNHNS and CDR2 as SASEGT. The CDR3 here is CASSADSSGANEQFF. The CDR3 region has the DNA TGTGCCAGCAGTGCAGACAGTTCGGGGGCAAATGAGCAGTTCTTC.

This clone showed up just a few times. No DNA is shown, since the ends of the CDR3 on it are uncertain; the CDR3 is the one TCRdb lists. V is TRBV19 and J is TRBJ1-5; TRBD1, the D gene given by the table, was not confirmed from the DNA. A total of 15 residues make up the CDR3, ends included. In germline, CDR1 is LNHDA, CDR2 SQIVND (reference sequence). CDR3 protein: CASSILANSNQPQHF.

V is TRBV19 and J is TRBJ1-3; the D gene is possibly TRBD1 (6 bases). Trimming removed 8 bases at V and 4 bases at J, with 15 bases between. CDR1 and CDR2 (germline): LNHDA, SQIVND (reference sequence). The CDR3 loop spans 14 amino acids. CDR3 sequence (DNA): TGTGCCAGTGCAGGGACACTGCAAGGAAACACCATATATTTT. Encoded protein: CASAGTLQGNTIYF.

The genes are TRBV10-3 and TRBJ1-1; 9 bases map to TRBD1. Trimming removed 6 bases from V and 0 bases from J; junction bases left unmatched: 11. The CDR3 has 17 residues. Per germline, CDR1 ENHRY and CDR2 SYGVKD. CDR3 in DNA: TGTGCCATCAGAGAACCGGGACAGGGCCCAATGAACACTGAAGCTTTCTTT. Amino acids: CAIREPGQGPMNTEAFF.

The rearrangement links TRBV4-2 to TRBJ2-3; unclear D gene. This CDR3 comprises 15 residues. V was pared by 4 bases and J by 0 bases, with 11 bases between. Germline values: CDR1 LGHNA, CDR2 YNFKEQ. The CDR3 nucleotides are TGTGCCAGCAGCCGTCAGAAGGCTAGCACAGATACGCAGTATTTT. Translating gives CASSRQKASTDTQYF.

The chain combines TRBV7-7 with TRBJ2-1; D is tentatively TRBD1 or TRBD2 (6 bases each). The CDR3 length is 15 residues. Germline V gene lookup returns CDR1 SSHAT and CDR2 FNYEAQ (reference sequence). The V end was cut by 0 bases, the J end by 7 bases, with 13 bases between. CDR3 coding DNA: TGTGCCAGCAGCTTAGCGCTGGGGGGCGGGAATGAGCAGTTCTTC. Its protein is CASSLALGGGNEQFF.

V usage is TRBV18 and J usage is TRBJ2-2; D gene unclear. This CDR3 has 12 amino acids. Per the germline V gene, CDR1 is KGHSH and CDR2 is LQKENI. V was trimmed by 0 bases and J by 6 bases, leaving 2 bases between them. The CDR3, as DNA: TGTGCCAGCTCACCACCGTCCGGGGAGCTGTTTTTT. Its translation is CASSPPSGELFF.